This T cell receptor (beta chain) is drawn from a study of radiation and T cells in renal cell carcinoma. Regarding the study as a whole: Top tumor clonotypes rose in blood 2 weeks post-radiation, then contracted.

TCRdb keeps only in-frame clones here, not all; method: immunoSEQ multiplex PCR. The repertoire holds approximately 92,000 clones, with 85% as singletons. With regard to this clone: Antigen unknown.

This CDR3 contains 16 residues. Trimming removed 8 bases from V and 4 bases from J, with 23 bases in between. CDR1 is LNHDA and CDR2 is SQIVND in the germline V gene (reference sequence). Regarding time point: blood 4 weeks post-SBRT, at nephrectomy. Described treatment: 15 Gy SBRT to primary tumor, nephrectomy 4 weeks later. The chain employs TRBV19 and TRBJ1-2, with a weak D call TRBD1 (5 bases). This clonotype was sampled from a man aged 50 to 59 with renal cell carcinoma. Material: blood, obtained from a patient whose treatment included radiotherapy and nephrectomy. The chain's CDR3 is CASLGSSLRGIYGYTF. DNA for the CDR3: TGTGCCAGTCTCGGTTCAAGTTTGAGGGGAATCTATGGCTACACCTTC.